This TCR beta chain was captured in a study of cytomegalovirus exposure and HLA in healthy donors. Regarding the study as a whole: TCR beta V- and J-gene trimming, according to a later analysis, was linked to a missense DCLRE1C variant. For presence/absence analyses, sequencing depth was assumed to be roughly uniform across donors. The study listed approximately 160 cytomegalovirus-associated TCR beta chains.

Points on this clone: Its antigen is unidentified.

Between the trimmed V and J ends, which lost 3 bases and 1 base, there was a span of 10 bases. Germline loops: CDR1 SGDLS, CDR2 YYNGEE. CDR3 length: 15 residues. The study ran its PCR with 60 Vbeta and 13 Jbeta primers. In the study's own analysis: Later analysis identified 80 million to 85 million unique TCR beta chains, roughly 11 million shared. Clones were read by immunoSEQ multiplex PCR, and TCRdb kept only the in-frame ones, dropping some. V, J and clone size were drawn from that table, and D and trimming were deduced from the DNA. The sample holds 200,000 to 250,000 clones. This receptor was obtained from a woman in her 30s in good health and CMV-seropositive. The V gene is TRBV9, the J gene TRBJ2-2; D ambiguous. The sample taken for sequencing was PBMCs. This CDR3 reads CASSAPDKNTGELFF. CDR3 DNA: TGTGCCAGCAGCGCACCAGACAAGAACACCGGGGAGCTGTTTTTT.